These T cell receptor beta chains were read from a single sample in a study of identical twins. MiXCR, run by TCRdb on the 5' RACE reads, gives a single entry per CDR3 protein. The sample holds over 600,000 distinct CDR3 sequences, 21% seen once. The same specimen was also included in a second study, on T cells expressing NK-cell markers.

The sample was PBMCs. The receptors originated from a young woman in good health. CDR3s include the opening cysteine and the closing phenylalanine or tryptophan.

J gene,V gene,CDR3 protein
TRBJ2-7,TRBV11-2,CASSFIGVPYEQYF
TRBJ2-7,TRBV12-3/TRBV12-4,CASSFLDRGGEQYF
TRBJ2-1,TRBV20-1,CSADALTGSYNEQFF
TRBJ2-1,TRBV6-1,CASSPPTGGRTGEQFF
TRBJ1-1,TRBV6-2/TRBV6-3,CASSSNMGTEAFF
TRBJ2-3,TRBV20-1,CSAQLPTDTQYF
TRBJ2-1,TRBV5-1,CASSSTTGRRPNEQFF
TRBJ2-1,TRBV24-1,CATSNPQRGNEQFF
TRBJ1-2,TRBV29-1,CSVHGGYQSYTF
TRBJ2-1,TRBV20-1,CSASSGTSGHNEQFF
TRBJ2-2,TRBV10-1,CASRDGNTGELFF
TRBJ2-7,TRBV20-1,CSARSGADEQYF
TRBJ2-1,TRBV5-1,CASSVSGETYNEQFF
TRBJ2-6,TRBV6-5,CASSYFSDSSGANVLTF
TRBJ2-1,TRBV7-8,CASSSLDRGLGEQFF
TRBJ2-1,TRBV7-2,CASNPTPAEWPYNEQFF
TRBJ2-7,TRBV5-1,CASSLAPWEEQYF
TRBJ2-7,TRBV30,CAWSVQFVEQYF
TRBJ1-2,TRBV6-2/TRBV6-3,CASSYHRDYGYTF
TRBJ2-1,TRBV6-6,CASSYRSAEQFF
TRBJ2-7,TRBV9,CASSVDGRSSYEQYF
TRBJ2-6,TRBV7-8,CASSFARDRGETTGANVLTF
TRBJ2-7,TRBV27,CASSLNSGAYEQYF
TRBJ2-3,TRBV6-1,CASSATGASTDTQYF
TRBJ2-7,TRBV29-1,CSVPGTENLDEQYF
TRBJ1-1,TRBV30,CAWSFLNLGTEAFF
TRBJ2-1,TRBV5-1,CASSLGPGSYNEQFF
TRBJ2-4,TRBV20-1,CSASLAASKNIQYF